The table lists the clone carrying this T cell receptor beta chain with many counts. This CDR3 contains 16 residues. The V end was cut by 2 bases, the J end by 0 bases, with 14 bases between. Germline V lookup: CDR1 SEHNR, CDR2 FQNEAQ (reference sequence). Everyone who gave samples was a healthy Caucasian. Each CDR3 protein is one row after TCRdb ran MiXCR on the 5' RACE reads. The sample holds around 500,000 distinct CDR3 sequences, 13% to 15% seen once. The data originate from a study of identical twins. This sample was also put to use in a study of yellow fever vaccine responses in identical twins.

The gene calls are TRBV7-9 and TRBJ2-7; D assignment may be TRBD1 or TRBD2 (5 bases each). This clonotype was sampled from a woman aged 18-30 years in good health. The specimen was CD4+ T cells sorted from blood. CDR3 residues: CASSLWELDSSYEQYF. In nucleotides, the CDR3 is TGTGCCAGCAGCTTATGGGAACTAGACAGCTCCTACGAGCAGTACTTC.